The 13 T cell receptor beta chains given below trace back to one sample, sequenced in a study of blood T cell repertoires in COVID-19. Sequencing used immunoSEQ multiplex PCR; TCRdb keeps in-frame clones, though not all of them. The sample shows about 230,000 clones, approximately 84% of them seen only once. The specimen was peripheral blood. These receptors came from a middle-aged man with COVID-19, enrolled during active disease.

V and J are TRBV7-3 and TRBJ1-4; D is uncertain. Between the trimmed V and J ends, which lost 5 bases and 8 bases, there was a span of 15 bases. CDR1 is SGHTA and CDR2 is FQGTGA in the germline V gene. This CDR3 is 14 amino acids long. Here the CDR3 DNA reads TGTGCCAGCAGCGACCCTCGAGGTGGGGAAAAACTGTTTTTT. Translating gives CASSDPRGGEKLFF.

The chain employs TRBV19 and TRBJ2-7; 8 positions agree with TRBD2. Trimming removed 5 bases from V and 1 base from J; junction bases left unmatched: 4. Germline V lookup: CDR1 LNHDA, CDR2 SQIVND (reference sequence). This CDR3 comprises 14 residues. The CDR3 here is CASSLPGGSYEQYF. Written as DNA, the CDR3 is TGTGCCAGTAGTCTGCCGGGAGGGTCCTACGAGCAGTACTTC.

V gene TRBV11-3 combines with J gene TRBJ2-1; TRBD2 agrees at 7 bases. Trimming at V came to 1 base and at J to 4 bases, leaving 4 bases not matched to a gene. Germline CDR1 and CDR2: SGHNT and YENEEA. CDR3 length: 15 amino acids. CDR3 residues: CASSLGSGTYNEQFF. The DNA for the CDR3 is TGTGCCAGCAGCTTAGGGAGCGGGACGTACAATGAGCAGTTCTTC.

V is TRBV7-8 and J is TRBJ2-1, with D possibly being TRBD1 (6 bases). V dropped 5 bases and J dropped 2 bases, with 10 bases sitting between them. Germline assignment: CDR1 SGHVS and CDR2 FQNEAQ. This CDR3 is 14 amino acids long. The CDR3 nucleotides are TGTGCCAGCAGCCTACAGGGAACCTACAATGAGCAGTTCTTC. Residues: CASSLQGTYNEQFF.

The chain has TRBV12-3 or TRBV12-4 and TRBJ2-7; TRBD2 is a possible D gene (6 bases). The CDR3 runs 12 residues. Trimming left V 3 bases short and J 6 bases short, with 9 bases between. CDR3 DNA sequence: TGTGCCAGCAGTTTCGGGAGAGGCGAGCAGTACTTC. It translates to CASSFGRGEQYF.

V is TRBV30 and J is TRBJ2-7; 7 bases fit TRBD1. CDR1 is GTSNPN and CDR2 is SVGIG in the germline V gene (reference sequence). This CDR3 is built from 12 residues. V shed 5 bases and J 3 bases; nucleotides not matched to a gene: 4. The CDR3 loop reads CAWQTGLYEQYF. The CDR3 region has the DNA TGTGCCTGGCAGACAGGGCTCTACGAGCAGTACTTC.

CDR3 DNA: TGTGCCAGCAGCTTGTTAACTAGCGGGGGGCCGGTTCGGGAGACCCAGTACTTC. This encodes CASSLLTSGGPVRETQYF. The rearrangement uses TRBV5-6 and TRBJ2-5; 12 bases agree with TRBD2. Germline CDR1 SGHDT, CDR2 YYEEEE. The CDR3 has 18 residues. V shed 1 base, J shed 5 bases, and the junction held 12 bases outside the gene matches.

This chain uses TRBV18 with TRBJ2-2; 9 positions match TRBD2. Unmatched junction bases numbered 6, after V lost 3 bases and J lost 4 bases. The CDR3 has 16 residues. Germline loops: CDR1 KGHSH, CDR2 LQKENI. The CDR3 spells CASSPTEAGGTGELFF. Written as DNA, the CDR3 is TGTGCCAGCTCACCGACGGAAGCGGGGGGCACCGGGGAGCTGTTTTTT.

This clone turned up a few times. The chain carries TRBV5-6 and TRBJ1-2; D is possibly TRBD1 (5 bases). Germline V lookup: CDR1 SGHDT, CDR2 YYEEEE. V was pared by 1 base and J by 7 bases, with 14 bases between. CDR3 length: 14 amino acids. The CDR3 nucleotides are TGTGCCAGCAGCTTGCCCCGAAGGGGTCCTGGCTACACCTTC. Protein: CASSLPRRGPGYTF. Variable domain in full (rest from reference TRBV5-6 and TRBJ1-2): DAGVTQSPTHLIKTRGQQVTLRCSPKSGHDTVSWYQQALGQGPQFIFQYYEEEERQRGNFPDRFSGHQFPNYSSELNVNALLLGDSALYLCASSLPRRGPGYTFGSGTRLTVV.

This chain uses TRBV14 with TRBJ2-4; TRBD2 is a possible D gene (6 bases). The V end lost 0 bases, the J end lost 3 bases, and 15 bases lay between the germline ends. The CDR3 spans 17 residues. CDR1 and CDR2 (germline): SGHDN, FVKESK. For the CDR3, the DNA is TGTGCCAGCAGCCAAGAAGGAGGGGCAGGGAGCAAAAACATTCAGTACTTC. The encoded protein is CASSQEGGAGSKNIQYF.

The chain links TRBV6-1 to TRBJ1-5; 7 nucleotides match TRBD1. The trim removed 2 bases at V and 0 bases at J, leaving 4 bases unmatched. The germline gives CDR1 MNHNS, CDR2 SASEGT. CDR3 length equals 16 residues. CDR3 sequence reads: CASSENRGNSNQPQHF. The CDR3 DNA reads TGTGCCAGCAGTGAAAACAGGGGCAATAGCAATCAGCCCCAGCATTTT.

The sample holds one count of this clone. The chain carries TRBV19 and TRBJ1-5; 9 nucleotides match TRBD1. CDR3 length: 16 amino acids. V gave up 3 bases and J gave up 2 bases; unmatched junction bases: 5. The V gene's germline CDR1 is LNHDA and CDR2 SQIVND (reference sequence). In DNA, the CDR3 is TGTGCCAGTAGTATCTCGGACAGGGGAGGCAATCAGCCCCAGCATTTT. It encodes CASSISDRGGNQPQHF.

This clone was counted once. The V call is TRBV2, the J call TRBJ1-2; TRBD1 matches 7 bases. The CDR3 runs 15 residues. From germline, CDR1 is SNHLY and CDR2 FYNNEI. J gave up 0 bases and V 9 bases, and 10 bases lay outside the gene matches. Here the CDR3 DNA reads TGTGCCAGAAGCGGCACCGGGACAGCTAACTATGGCTACACCTTC. The encoded protein is CARSGTGTANYGYTF. The whole variable domain, filled in from reference TRBV2 and TRBJ1-2, reads EPEVTQTPSHQVTQMGQEVILRCVPISNHLYFYWYRQILGQKVEFLVSFYNNEISEKSEIFDDQFSVERPDGSNFTLKIRSTKLEDSAMYFCARSGTGTANYGYTFGSGTRLTVV.